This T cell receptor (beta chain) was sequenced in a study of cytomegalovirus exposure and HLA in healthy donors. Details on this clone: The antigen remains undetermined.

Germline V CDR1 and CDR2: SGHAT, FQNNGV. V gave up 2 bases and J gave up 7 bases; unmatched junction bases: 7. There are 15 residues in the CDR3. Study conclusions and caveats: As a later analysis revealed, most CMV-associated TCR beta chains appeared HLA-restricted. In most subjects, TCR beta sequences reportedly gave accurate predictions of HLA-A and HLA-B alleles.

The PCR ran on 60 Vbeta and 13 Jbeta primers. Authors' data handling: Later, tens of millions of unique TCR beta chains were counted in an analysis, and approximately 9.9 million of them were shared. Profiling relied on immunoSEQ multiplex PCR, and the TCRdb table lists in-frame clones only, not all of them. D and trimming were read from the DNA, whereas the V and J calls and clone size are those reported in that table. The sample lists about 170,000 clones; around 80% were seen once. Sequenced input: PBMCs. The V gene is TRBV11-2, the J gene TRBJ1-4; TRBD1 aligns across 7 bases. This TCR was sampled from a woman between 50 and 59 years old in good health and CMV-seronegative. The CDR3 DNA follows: TGTGCCAGCAGCTTACAGGGGGGCGCGGGTGAAAAACTGTTTTTT. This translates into CASSLQGGAGEKLFF.